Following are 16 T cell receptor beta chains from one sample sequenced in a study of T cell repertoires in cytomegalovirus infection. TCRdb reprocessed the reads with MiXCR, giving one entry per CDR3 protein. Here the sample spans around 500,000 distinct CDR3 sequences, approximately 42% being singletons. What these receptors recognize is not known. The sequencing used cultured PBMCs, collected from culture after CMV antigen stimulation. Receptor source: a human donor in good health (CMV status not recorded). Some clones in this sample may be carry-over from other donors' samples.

CDR3 residues: CASSGRAGAPGEQYF. CDR3 sequence (DNA): TGTGCCAGCAGCGGACGAGCAGGAGCTCCTGGCGAGCAGTACTTC. The gene calls are TRBV7-3 and TRBJ2-7; D call uncertain. V was cut by 5 bases and J by 6 bases, with 20 bases left in between. CDR1 is SGHTA and CDR2 is FQGTGA in the germline V gene. The CDR3 covers 15 residues.

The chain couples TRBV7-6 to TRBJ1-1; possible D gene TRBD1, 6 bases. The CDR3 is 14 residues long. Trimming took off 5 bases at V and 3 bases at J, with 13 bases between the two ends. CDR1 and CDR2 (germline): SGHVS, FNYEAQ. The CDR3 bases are TGTGCCAGCAGCCCCTTGGGGGGGCACACTGAAGCTTTCTTT. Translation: CASSPLGGHTEAFF.

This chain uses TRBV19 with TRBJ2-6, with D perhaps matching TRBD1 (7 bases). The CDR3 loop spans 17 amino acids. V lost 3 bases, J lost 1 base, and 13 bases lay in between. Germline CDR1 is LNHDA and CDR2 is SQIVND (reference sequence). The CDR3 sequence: CASSMEGASSGANVLTF. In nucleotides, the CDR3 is TGTGCCAGTAGTATGGAGGGGGCCTCTTCTGGGGCCAACGTCCTGACTTTC.

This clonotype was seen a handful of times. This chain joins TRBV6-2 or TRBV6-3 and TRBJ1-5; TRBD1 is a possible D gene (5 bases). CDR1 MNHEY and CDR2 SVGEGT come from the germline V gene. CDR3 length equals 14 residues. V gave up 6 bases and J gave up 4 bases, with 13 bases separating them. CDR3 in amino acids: CASSSRRGNQPQHF. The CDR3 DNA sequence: TGTGCCAGCAGCTCTCGAAGGGGTAATCAGCCCCAGCATTTT.

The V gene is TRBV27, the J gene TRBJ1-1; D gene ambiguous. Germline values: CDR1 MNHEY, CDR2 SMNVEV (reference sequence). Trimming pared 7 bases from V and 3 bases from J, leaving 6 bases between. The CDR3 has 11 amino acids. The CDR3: CASKVDTEAFF. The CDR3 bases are TGTGCCAGCAAGGTCGACACTGAAGCTTTCTTT.

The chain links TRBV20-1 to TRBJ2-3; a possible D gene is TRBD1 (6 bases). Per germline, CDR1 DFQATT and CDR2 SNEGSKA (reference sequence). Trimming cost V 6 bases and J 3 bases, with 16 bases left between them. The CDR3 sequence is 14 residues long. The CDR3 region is CSALDRRRTDTQYF. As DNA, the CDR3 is TGCAGTGCACTAGACAGGAGGAGGACAGATACGCAGTATTTT.

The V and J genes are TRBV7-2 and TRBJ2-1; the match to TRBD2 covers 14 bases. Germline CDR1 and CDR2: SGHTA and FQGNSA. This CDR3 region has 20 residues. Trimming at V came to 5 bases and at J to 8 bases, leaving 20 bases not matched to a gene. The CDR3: CASSKDPGLAGVPGADEQFF. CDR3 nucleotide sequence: TGTGCCAGCAGCAAAGACCCGGGACTAGCGGGGGTCCCGGGCGCTGATGAGCAGTTCTTC.

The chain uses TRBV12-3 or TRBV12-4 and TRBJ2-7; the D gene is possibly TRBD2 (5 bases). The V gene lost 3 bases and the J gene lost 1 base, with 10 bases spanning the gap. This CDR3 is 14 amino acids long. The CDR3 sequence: CASSFAGLSYEQYF. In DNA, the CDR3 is TGTGCCAGCAGTTTTGCCGGACTGTCCTACGAGCAGTACTTC.

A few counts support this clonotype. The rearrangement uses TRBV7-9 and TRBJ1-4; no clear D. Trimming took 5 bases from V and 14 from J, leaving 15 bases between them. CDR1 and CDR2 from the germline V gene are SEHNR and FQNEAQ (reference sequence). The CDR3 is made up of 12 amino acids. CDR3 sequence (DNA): TGTGCCAGCAGCCCGCTGAAAAATGTCCTGTTTTTT. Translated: CASSPLKNVLFF.

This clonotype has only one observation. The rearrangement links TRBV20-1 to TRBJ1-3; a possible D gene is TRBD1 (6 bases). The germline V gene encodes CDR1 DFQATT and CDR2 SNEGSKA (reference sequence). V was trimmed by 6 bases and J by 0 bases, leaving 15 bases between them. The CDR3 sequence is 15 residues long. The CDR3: CSAPAGALSGNTIYF. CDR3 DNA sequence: TGCAGTGCCCCCGCAGGGGCGCTCTCTGGAAACACCATATATTTT.

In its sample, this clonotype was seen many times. The CDR3 region is CASSGLGGAGWTEAFF. The CDR3 DNA is TGTGCCAGCAGCGGCTTGGGGGGCGCAGGTTGGACTGAAGCTTTCTTT. The V and J genes are TRBV7-2 and TRBJ1-1; tentative D call: TRBD1 (6 bases). The germline V gene has CDR1 SGHTA and CDR2 FQGNSA. The V gene lost 5 bases and the J gene lost 5 bases, with 21 bases spanning the gap. The CDR3 covers 16 residues. The variable domain in full, completed from reference TRBV7-2 and TRBJ1-1, reads GAGVSQSPSNKVTEKGKDVELRCDPISGHTALYWYRQSLGQGLEFLIYFQGNSAPDKSGLPSDRFSAERTGGSVSTLTIQRTQQEDSAVYLCASSGLGGAGWTEAFFGQGTRLTVV.

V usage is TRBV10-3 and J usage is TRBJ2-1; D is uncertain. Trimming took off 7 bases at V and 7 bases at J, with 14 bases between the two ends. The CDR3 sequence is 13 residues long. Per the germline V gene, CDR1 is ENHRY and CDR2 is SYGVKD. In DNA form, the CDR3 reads TGTGCCATCACCCCGCGAGAGGAAAATGAGCAGTTCTTC. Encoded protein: CAITPREENEQFF.

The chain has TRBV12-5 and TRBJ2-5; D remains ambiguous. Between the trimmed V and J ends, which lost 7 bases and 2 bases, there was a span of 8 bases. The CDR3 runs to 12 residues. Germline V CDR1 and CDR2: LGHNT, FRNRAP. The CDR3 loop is CASDHRQETQYF. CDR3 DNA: TGTGCTAGTGATCATCGACAAGAGACCCAGTACTTC.

The CDR3 nucleotides are TGTGCCAGCAGTAAGCAGAACCAGTATGGCTACACCTTC. Residues: CASSKQNQYGYTF. V gene TRBV12-3 or TRBV12-4 combines with J gene TRBJ1-2; D is uncertain. This CDR3 spans 13 amino acids. V lost 5 bases, J lost 5 bases, and 12 bases lay in between.

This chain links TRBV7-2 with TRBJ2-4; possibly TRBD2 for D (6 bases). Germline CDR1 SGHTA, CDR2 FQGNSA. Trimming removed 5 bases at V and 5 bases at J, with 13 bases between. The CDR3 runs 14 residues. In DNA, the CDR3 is TGTGCCAGCAGCCCGGGGGACTGGCAAAACATTCAGTACTTC. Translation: CASSPGDWQNIQYF.

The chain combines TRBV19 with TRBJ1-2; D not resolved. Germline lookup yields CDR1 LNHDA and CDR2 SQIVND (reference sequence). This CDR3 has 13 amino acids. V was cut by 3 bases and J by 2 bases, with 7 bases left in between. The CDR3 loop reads CASSIGRNYGYTF. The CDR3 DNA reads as TGTGCCAGTAGTATTGGGCGGAACTATGGCTACACCTTC.